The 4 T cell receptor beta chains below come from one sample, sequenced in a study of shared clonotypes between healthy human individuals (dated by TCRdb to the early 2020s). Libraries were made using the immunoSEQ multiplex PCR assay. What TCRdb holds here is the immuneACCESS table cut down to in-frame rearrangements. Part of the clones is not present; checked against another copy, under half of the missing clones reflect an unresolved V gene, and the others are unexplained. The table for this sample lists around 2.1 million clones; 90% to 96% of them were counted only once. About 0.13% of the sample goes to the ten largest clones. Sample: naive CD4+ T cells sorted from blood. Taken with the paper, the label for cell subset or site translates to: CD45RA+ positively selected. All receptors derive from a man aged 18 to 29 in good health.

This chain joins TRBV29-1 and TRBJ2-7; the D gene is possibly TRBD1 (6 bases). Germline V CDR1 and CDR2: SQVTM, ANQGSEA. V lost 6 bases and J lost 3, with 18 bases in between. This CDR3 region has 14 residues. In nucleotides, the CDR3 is TGCAGCGTGGATATTGGGACATTGGGCTACGAGCAGTACTTC. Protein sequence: CSVDIGTLGYEQYF.

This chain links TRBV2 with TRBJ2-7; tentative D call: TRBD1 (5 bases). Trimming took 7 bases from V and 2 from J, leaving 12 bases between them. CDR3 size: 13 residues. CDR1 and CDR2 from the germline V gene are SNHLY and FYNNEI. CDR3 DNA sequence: TGTGCCAGCATATCCCAGACAGCCTACGAGCAGTACTTC. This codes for CASISQTAYEQYF.

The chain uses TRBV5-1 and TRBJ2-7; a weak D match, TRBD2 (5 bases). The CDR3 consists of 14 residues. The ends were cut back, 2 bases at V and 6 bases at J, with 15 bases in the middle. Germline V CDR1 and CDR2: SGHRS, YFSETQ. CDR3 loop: CASSFTPAAGEQYF. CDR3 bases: TGCGCCAGCAGCTTCACACCAGCTGCGGGCGAGCAGTACTTC.

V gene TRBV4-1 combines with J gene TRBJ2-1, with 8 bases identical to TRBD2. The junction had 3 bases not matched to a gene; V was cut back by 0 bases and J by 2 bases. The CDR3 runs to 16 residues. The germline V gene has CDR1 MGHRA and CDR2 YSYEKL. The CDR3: CASSQDKAGAYNEQFF. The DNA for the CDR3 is TGCGCCAGCAGCCAAGATAAAGCGGGGGCCTACAATGAGCAGTTCTTC.